The subject of this entry is one T cell receptor (beta chain). Its antigen is not yet known. Base quality data are lacking; no much larger clone is found one base away. The sample belongs to a study of T-cell reconstitution after alpha-beta-depleted transplantation in children (TCRdb year 2016). About the investigation overall: T-cell immune reconstitution after TCRalphabeta/CD19-depleted allogeneic hematopoietic cell transplantation in children was quantitatively tracked in the study by means of TCR repertoire profiling. Study-wide conclusions, independent of this receptor: Hyperexpanded clone frequencies declined over subsequent months; after one year, T-cell counts and TCRbeta diversity were mostly attributed to newly produced T cells. About two months after transplant, the apparently early recovery of alphabetaT-cell counts reportedly depended on just several hundred clones that had expanded rapidly and came from non-depleted graft cells. In some patients, the high TCRbeta diversity seen at day 60 was put down to recipient T cells and intrathymic progenitors that had survived conditioning.

Library construction relied on PCR. Instrument on record: Illumina HiSeq 2500. To normalize quantification of the TCRbeta repertoire, the TCR libraries were built with molecular barcoding that relied on unique molecular identifiers. The public reads were run again by TCRdb, first through fastp at Q25 and then through MiXCR, and only productive beta chains were kept. Every CDR3 protein is listed once, alongside the most common genes and DNA of its rows. Present in this sample are 500,000 to 650,000 distinct CDR3 sequences, 10% to 15% of which were seen just once. The ten biggest clones cover about 2.2% of the sample. V is pared back by 8 bases and J by 0 bases, with 4 bases lying between the germline termini. The germline V gene gives CDR1 as KGHDR and CDR2 as SFDVKD. Measured from the cysteine to the phenylalanine, the CDR3 is 13 residues long. CDR3 DNA is the only sequence kept; it has 39 bases, read in frame from the first base.

The treatment or condition label, read with the paper, signifies: allogeneic hematopoietic cell transplantation with graft depleted of TCRalphabeta T cells and CD19 B cells. TCRalphabeta/CD19-depleted allogeneic hematopoietic cell grafts were given to the transplant recipients, all of whom were children. Rearrangement joined TRBV24-1 to TRBJ2-6, with no confident D gene call. Source: PBMCs, mostly from graft donor cells, taken 360 days after TCRalphabeta/CD19-depleted stem cell transplant. The clonotype was recovered from a male patient younger than 18 who had a stem cell transplant for acute myeloid leukemia, so the T cells may come from the graft donor. The nucleotides are TGTGCCACCACTAGCTCTGGGGCCAACGTCCTGACTTTC. It specifies CATTSSGANVLTF.